Sequencing of this T cell receptor beta chain was carried out in a study of response to subunit inactivated influenza vaccine. Study-level points and caveats: That few new T cells are recruited by each seasonal influenza vaccination was the authors' suggestion.

Germline-derived CDR1 and CDR2 are KGHDR and SFDVKD. The CDR3 spans 13 residues. Trimming left V 1 base short and J 4 bases short, with 4 bases between. One entry per CDR3 protein, called by TCRdb with MiXCR from the RT-PCR reads. The table records about 780,000 distinct CDR3 sequences, about 18% of them present only once. For this clonotype: The antigen remains undetermined.

The rearrangement uses TRBV24-1 and TRBJ2-1; D gene uncertain. Sequencing was performed on PBMCs from blood, taken 5 to 6 days after vaccination. The clonotype comes from a man aged 50 to 60 who received an inactivated influenza vaccine. The CDR3 here is CATSDFAYNEQFF. The CDR3 DNA reads TGTGCCACCAGTGATTTCGCGTACAATGAGCAGTTCTTC.